Below are 14 T cell receptor beta chains sequenced from a single sample in a study of blood T cell repertoires in COVID-19. Some clones are missing from TCRdb's copy, which holds only in-frame ones; the method was immunoSEQ multiplex PCR. The sample has some 160,000 clones, 80% seen once. The source material was peripheral blood. The receptors were gathered from a woman aged 45 to 65 with acute or convalescent COVID-19.

This chain connects TRBV3-1 (or the pseudogene TRBV3-2) to TRBJ2-7; D is perhaps TRBD2 (5 bases). The ends were cut back, 4 bases at V and 6 bases at J, with 16 bases in the middle. The germline V gene has CDR1 LGHDT and CDR2 YNNKEL (reference sequence). The CDR3 is made up of 14 amino acids. The CDR3 DNA sequence: TGTGCCAGCAGCCCGCCGACTGGAGGTCTCGAGCAGTACTTC. This encodes CASSPPTGGLEQYF.

The chain employs TRBV7-6 and TRBJ2-5; D possibly corresponds to TRBD2 (6 bases). Looked up from germline, CDR1 is SGHVS and CDR2 is FNYEAQ. The CDR3 runs to 17 residues. Trimming removed 6 bases at V and 2 bases at J, with 22 bases between. Here the CDR3 DNA reads TGTGCCAGCAGTTCCGGGTCCGGGGGAGCGGCACAAGAGACCCAGTACTTC. Its protein product is CASSSGSGGAAQETQYF.

The V gene is TRBV14, the J gene TRBJ1-1; weak D call: TRBD1 (5 bases). CDR1 and CDR2 from the germline V gene are SGHDN and FVKESK. V was pared by 0 bases and J by 4 bases, with 15 bases between. The CDR3 is 16 residues long. The CDR3 protein is CASSQDWGVRGTEAFF. The CDR3 nucleotides are TGTGCCAGCAGCCAAGATTGGGGGGTTCGGGGCACTGAAGCTTTCTTT.

This sequence joins TRBV4-3 and TRBJ1-6, with TRBD1 matching 7 bases. This CDR3 has 16 amino acids. Germline V gene lookup returns CDR1 LGHNA and CDR2 YSLEER. V gave up 0 bases and J gave up 6 bases; unmatched junction bases: 5. CDR3 protein: CASSQDLGQANSPLHF. In DNA, the CDR3 is TGCGCCAGCAGCCAAGATCTCGGACAGGCTAATTCACCCCTCCACTTT.

This sequence joins TRBV10-1 and TRBJ2-2, with a tentative D call TRBD1 (5 bases). The CDR3 is 17 amino acids. Trimming removed 0 bases at V and 4 bases at J, with 15 bases between. Germline CDR1 and CDR2: WNHNN and SYGVQD (reference sequence). The CDR3 coding sequence is TGCGCCAGCAGTGAGTCGGCCGGACACACTCTCACCGGGGAGCTGTTTTTT. Protein: CASSESAGHTLTGELFF.

V is TRBV6-2 or TRBV6-3 and J is TRBJ2-1; TRBD2 is a possible D gene (5 bases). The V end was cut by 4 bases, the J end by 8 bases, with 18 bases between. This CDR3 has 15 amino acids. Germline V CDR1 and CDR2: MNHEY, SVGEGT. CDR3 loop: CASSSPLRGNYEQFF. CDR3 sequence (DNA): TGTGCCAGCAGTTCGCCCCTTCGGGGAAACTATGAGCAGTTCTTC.

This chain connects TRBV4-3 to TRBJ2-1, with TRBD2 matching 10 bases. After removal of 0 bases from V and 7 bases from J, the junction contained 6 bases not matched to a gene. This CDR3 contains 16 residues. CDR1 LGHNA and CDR2 YSLEER come from the germline V gene. CDR3 in DNA: TGCGCCAGCAGCCAAGAAGTGACTAGCGGGTGGAATGAGCAGTTCTTC. It encodes CASSQEVTSGWNEQFF.

The V and J genes are TRBV19 and TRBJ1-1, with a weak D call TRBD1 (6 bases). Trimming left V 6 bases short and J 1 base short, with 12 bases between. The V gene's germline CDR1 is LNHDA and CDR2 SQIVND (reference sequence). The CDR3 is made up of 14 amino acids. The chain's CDR3 is CASSPGQKNTEAFF. As DNA, the CDR3 is TGTGCCAGTAGCCCTGGACAGAAGAACACTGAAGCTTTCTTT.

The chain joins TRBV6-5 to TRBJ1-1; D remains unclear. The V end was cut by 0 bases, the J end by 10 bases, with 15 bases between. Germline V gene lookup returns CDR1 MNHEY and CDR2 SVGAGI. There are 14 residues in the CDR3. The CDR3 DNA sequence: TGTGCCAGCAGTTACTCTGGACTCAACGAGGTAGCTTTCTTT. This codes for CASSYSGLNEVAFF.

This clone was counted a single time. V gene TRBV7-3 combines with J gene TRBJ2-2; possible D gene TRBD2, 7 bases. Germline V lookup: CDR1 SGHTA, CDR2 FQGTGA. Trimming took 2 bases from V and 6 from J, leaving 10 bases between them. CDR3 size: 14 residues. CDR3 nucleotide sequence: TGTGCCAGCAGCTTACGGGGGGCCCCCGGGGAGCTGTTTTTT. Its protein product is CASSLRGAPGELFF.

V and J are TRBV18 and TRBJ2-1; 7 nucleotides agree with TRBD2. The CDR3 spans 15 residues. Germline V lookup: CDR1 KGHSH, CDR2 LQKENI. J was trimmed by 6 bases and V by 1 base; bases with no gene match: 6. The CDR3 loop is CASSPLRLAFNEQFF. CDR3 nucleotides: TGTGCCAGCTCACCACTCCGACTAGCCTTCAATGAGCAGTTCTTC.

This clone was seen more than once but under ten times. Written as DNA, the CDR3 is TGTGCCAGCAGCGTTCAGGGGCGGGACACTGAAGCTTTCTTT. Residues: CASSVQGRDTEAFF. J is TRBJ1-1 and V is TRBV7-3; D possibly corresponds to TRBD1 (6 bases). Trimming cost V 5 bases and J 3 bases, with 13 bases left between them. CDR1 SGHTA and CDR2 FQGTGA come from the germline V gene. CDR3 length equals 14 residues.

The rearrangement joins TRBV7-9 to TRBJ2-5; TRBD1 might be the D (6 bases). This CDR3 is built from 16 residues. Germline values: CDR1 SEHNR, CDR2 FQNEAQ (reference sequence). The germline V and J ends were trimmed by 1 base and 8 bases, with 20 bases remaining between them. In DNA, the CDR3 is TGTGCCAGCAGCTTAGGGTTCGGGACACTCAACTTAACCCAGTACTTC. It translates to CASSLGFGTLNLTQYF.

The chain recombines TRBV28 with TRBJ2-1, with 9 bases aligning to TRBD2. This CDR3 is 15 amino acids long. After removal of 6 bases from V and 4 bases from J, the junction contained 7 bases not matched to a gene. Germline CDR1 reads MDHEN; CDR2 reads SYDVKM. CDR3: CASSFSSGAYNEQFF. The CDR3 coding sequence is TGTGCCAGCAGCTTCTCTAGCGGGGCTTACAATGAGCAGTTCTTC.